What follows are 12 T cell receptor beta chains derived from one specimen sequenced in a study of T cell responses to AZD1222 COVID-19 vaccine. The method was immunoSEQ multiplex PCR; TCRdb's version includes in-frame clones alone and lacks a portion of them. This table holds under 150,000 clones, about 90% found once. The starting material was peripheral blood, obtained 28 days after the second AZD1222 dose. The receptor set was obtained from an adult who received the AZD1222 COVID-19 vaccine.

The chain has TRBV19 and TRBJ2-1; 8 nucleotides align to TRBD2. The length of the CDR3 is 15 residues. Germline V lookup: CDR1 LNHDA, CDR2 SQIVND (reference sequence). V was clipped by 6 bases and J by 4 bases; unmatched bases: 8. The CDR3 protein is CASRPTSASYNEQFF. The CDR3 DNA is TGTGCCAGTAGGCCGACTAGCGCGTCTTACAATGAGCAGTTCTTC.

The V call is TRBV6-2 or TRBV6-3, the J call TRBJ1-6; 12 bases map to TRBD1. The CDR3 runs to 15 residues. Germline V gives CDR1 MNHEY, CDR2 SVGEGT. J gave up 10 bases and V 2 bases, and 3 bases lay outside the gene matches. The chain's CDR3 is CASSYRGTGGSPLHF. CDR3 bases: TGTGCCAGCAGTTACCGGGGGACAGGGGGCTCACCCCTCCACTTT.

CDR3 DNA: TGTGCCAGCTCGCCGAACAGCCTCCGGAACTATGGCTACACCTTC. Its translation: CASSPNSLRNYGYTF. This chain uses TRBV18 with TRBJ1-2, with no clear D. From germline, CDR1 is KGHSH and CDR2 LQKENI. The CDR3 extends over 15 amino acids. V lost 6 bases, J lost 2 bases, and 16 bases lay in between.

This chain joins TRBV5-1 and TRBJ2-5; D perhaps matches TRBD1 (6 bases). V dropped 0 bases and J dropped 7 bases, with 13 bases sitting between them. The CDR3 runs 14 residues. Germline CDR1 reads SGHRS; CDR2 reads YFSETQ. The CDR3 spells CASSLDRAVGTQYF. Here the CDR3 DNA reads TGCGCCAGCAGCTTGGACAGGGCCGTAGGGACCCAGTACTTC.

J is TRBJ1-2 and V is TRBV6-1, with D unresolved. Trimming shortened V by 2 bases and J by 0 bases, and 13 bases separated the two germline ends. Germline CDR1 is MNHNS and CDR2 is SASEGT. This CDR3 is 16 amino acids long. CDR3: CASSETSGRTNYGYTF. CDR3 in DNA: TGTGCCAGCAGTGAAACCTCGGGGAGAACTAACTATGGCTACACCTTC.

J is TRBJ1-4 and V is TRBV30, with a tentative D call TRBD1 (6 bases). Germline values: CDR1 GTSNPN, CDR2 SVGIG (reference sequence). The V end lost 2 bases, the J end lost 8 bases, and 18 bases lay between the germline ends. CDR3 length equals 15 residues. Here the CDR3 DNA reads TGTGCCTGGAGTAGGATTCGCAGGGGTGAAGAAAAACTGTTTTTT. This encodes CAWSRIRRGEEKLFF. Drawing the rest from reference TRBV30 and TRBJ1-4, the complete variable domain is SQTIHQWPATLVQPVGSPLSLECTVEGTSNPNLYWYRQAAGRGLQLLFYSVGIGQISSEVPQNLSASRPQDRQFILSSKKLLLSDSGFYLCAWSRIRRGEEKLFFGSGTQLSVL.

V usage is TRBV30 and J usage is TRBJ1-1; D call uncertain. CDR1 and CDR2 (germline): GTSNPN, SVGIG (reference sequence). The CDR3 has 13 residues. V was clipped by 2 bases and J by 0 bases, with 7 bases between them. In DNA, the CDR3 is TGTGCCTGGAGTACCTCCCTGAACACTGAAGCTTTCTTT. Translated: CAWSTSLNTEAFF. Looking up the rest from reference TRBV30 and TRBJ1-1 gives the full variable domain: SQTIHQWPATLVQPVGSPLSLECTVEGTSNPNLYWYRQAAGRGLQLLFYSVGIGQISSEVPQNLSASRPQDRQFILSSKKLLLSDSGFYLCAWSTSLNTEAFFGQGTRLTVV.

The V gene is TRBV6-2 or TRBV6-3, the J gene TRBJ1-2, with TRBD1 matching 7 bases. CDR3 length: 12 residues. The J segment lost 11 bases and the V segment lost 2 bases, leaving 5 bases of the junction unmatched. Germline V gene sequence: CDR1 MNHEY, CDR2 SVGEGT. The CDR3 region is CASSYPGTAYTF. CDR3 in DNA: TGTGCCAGCAGTTACCCCGGGACAGCTTACACCTTC.

The chain uses TRBV4-3 and TRBJ1-3; 7 bases match TRBD1. This CDR3 has 19 amino acids. The junction had 11 bases not matched to a gene; V was cut back by 0 bases and J by 0 bases. Germline values: CDR1 LGHNA, CDR2 YSLEER. In DNA form, the CDR3 reads TGCGCCAGCAGCCAAGAAACGATCAGGGGGACGCTCTCTGGAAACACCATATATTTT. Its translation is CASSQETIRGTLSGNTIYF.

This chain connects TRBV3-1 (or the pseudogene TRBV3-2) to TRBJ2-7; the D is unclear. From germline, CDR1 is LGHDT and CDR2 YNNKEL (reference sequence). This CDR3 is built from 14 residues. V was trimmed by 0 bases and J by 2 bases, leaving 8 bases between them. The CDR3 nucleotides read TGTGCCAGCAGCCAAGATAACAACCCCTACGAGCAGTACTTC. Protein: CASSQDNNPYEQYF.

The chain carries TRBV19 and TRBJ1-1; no clear D. The ends were cut back, 5 bases at V and 1 base at J, with 5 bases in the middle. The CDR3 spans 12 residues. Germline V gene sequence: CDR1 LNHDA, CDR2 SQIVND (reference sequence). CDR3 nucleotide sequence: TGTGCCAGTAGTCTCGAGAACACTGAAGCTTTCTTT. Translated: CASSLENTEAFF.

The V call is TRBV19, the J call TRBJ1-1; D is unclear. The germline gives CDR1 LNHDA, CDR2 SQIVND (reference sequence). Trimming removed 1 base at V and 0 bases at J, with 9 bases between. This CDR3 is 15 amino acids long. CDR3 sequence: CASSIGGYVNTEAFF. The CDR3 DNA sequence: TGTGCCAGTAGTATAGGAGGCTACGTGAACACTGAAGCTTTCTTT.